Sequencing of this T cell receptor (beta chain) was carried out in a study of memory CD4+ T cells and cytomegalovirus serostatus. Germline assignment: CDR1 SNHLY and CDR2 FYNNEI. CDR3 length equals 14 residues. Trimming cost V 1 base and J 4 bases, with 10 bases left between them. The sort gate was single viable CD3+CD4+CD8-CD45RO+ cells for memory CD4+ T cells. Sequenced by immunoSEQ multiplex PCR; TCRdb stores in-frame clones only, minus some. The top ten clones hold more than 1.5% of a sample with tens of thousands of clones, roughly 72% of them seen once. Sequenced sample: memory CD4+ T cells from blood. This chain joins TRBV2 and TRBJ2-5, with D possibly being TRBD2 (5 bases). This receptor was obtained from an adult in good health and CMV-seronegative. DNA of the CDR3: TGTGCCAGCAGTGAAGAGGGAGTAGTAGAGACCCAGTACTTC. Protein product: CASSEEGVVETQYF. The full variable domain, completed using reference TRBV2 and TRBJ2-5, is EPEVTQTPSHQVTQMGQEVILRCVPISNHLYFYWYRQILGQKVEFLVSFYNNEISEKSEIFDDQFSVERPDGSNFTLKIRSTKLEDSAMYFCASSEEGVVETQYFGPGTRLLVL.